The 9 T cell receptor beta chains below come from one sample, sequenced in a study of CD8 T cells in Susac syndrome (dated by TCRdb to between 2018 and 2021). Library prep was done by the immunoSEQ multiplex PCR assay. RNA was extracted with the RNeasy kit and 0.5 to 1 ug was reverse transcribed using random hexamers. TCRdb trimmed public reads at Q25 via fastp, called clones via MiXCR and kept in-frame beta chains. Rows are unified per CDR3 protein, each entry keeping the most common DNA and genes. The sample records about 130,000 distinct CDR3 sequences, roughly 94% of which are singletons. Approximately 0.17% of the sample goes to the ten largest clones. Sequenced: CD8+ T cells from PBMCs. These receptors all stem from a human donor with Susac syndrome.

This clonotype appeared a single time. The V call is TRBV2, the J call TRBJ2-5; 8 bases match TRBD2. The CDR3 is made up of 12 amino acids. The junction had 6 bases not matched to a gene; V was cut back by 10 bases and J by 5 bases. CDR1 and CDR2 (germline): SNHLY, FYNNEI. CDR3 sequence: CANGGGVETQYF. The CDR3 DNA follows: TGTGCCAACGGGGGGGGTGTGGAGACCCAGTACTTC.

V and J are TRBV27 and TRBJ2-7, with D possibly TRBD1 on 5 matching bases. The germline V gene encodes CDR1 MNHEY and CDR2 SMNVEV (reference sequence). The CDR3 runs to 13 residues. Deletions cut 5 bases from V and 7 bases from J, with 15 bases between. The CDR3 sequence: CASSRSGAQEQYF. The CDR3, as DNA: TGTGCCAGCAGTCGTTCTGGGGCGCAGGAGCAGTACTTC.

This clonotype was detected only a few times. The chain links TRBV2 to TRBJ2-7, with D unresolved. The CDR3 is 11 residues long. Between the trimmed V and J ends, which lost 3 bases and 3 bases, there was a span of 3 bases. Germline CDR1 reads SNHLY; CDR2 reads FYNNEI. CDR3 DNA sequence: TGTGCCAGCAGTGATGACTACGAGCAGTACTTC. It is translated as CASSDDYEQYF.

The rearrangement links TRBV5-1 to TRBJ2-4; D might be TRBD2 (6 bases). Germline V gene data show CDR1 as SGHRS and CDR2 as YFSETQ. V was trimmed by 0 bases and J by 0 bases, leaving 19 bases between them. This CDR3 comprises 19 residues. Here the CDR3 reads CASSLGGTSWAVAKNIQYF. As DNA, the CDR3 is TGCGCCAGCAGCTTGGGGGGGACTTCATGGGCCGTAGCCAAAAACATTCAGTACTTC.

V is TRBV27 and J is TRBJ1-5; a possible D gene is TRBD1 (5 bases). The CDR3 has 15 amino acids. The germline V and J ends were trimmed by 5 bases and 1 base, with 12 bases remaining between them. Germline V gene sequence: CDR1 MNHEY, CDR2 SMNVEV (reference sequence). CDR3 sequence (DNA): TGTGCCAGCAGTCTCCATCAGGGAAGCAATCAGCCCCAGCATTTT. It codes for CASSLHQGSNQPQHF.

V and J are TRBV7-9 and TRBJ2-5; D is undetermined. With 2 bases removed from V and 2 bases from J, the gap between germline ends came to 12 bases. Germline lookup yields CDR1 SEHNR and CDR2 FQNEAQ (reference sequence). This CDR3 comprises 15 residues. The CDR3 nucleotides are TGTGCCAGCAGCTTACTTCTGCGCTCGCAAGAGACCCAGTACTTC. It specifies CASSLLLRSQETQYF. The whole variable domain, filled in from reference TRBV7-9 and TRBJ2-5, reads DTGVSQNPRHKITKRGQNVTFRCDPISEHNRLYWYRQTLGQGPEFLTYFQNEAQLEKSRLLSDRFSAERPKGSFSTLEIQRTEQGDSAMYLCASSLLLRSQETQYFGPGTRLLVL.

This clonotype was counted only a few times. V is TRBV18 and J is TRBJ2-3, with no clear D. The V gene lost 3 bases and the J gene lost 2 bases, with 3 bases spanning the gap. This CDR3 is 12 amino acids long. CDR1 is KGHSH and CDR2 is LQKENI in the germline V gene. DNA for the CDR3: TGTGCCAGCTCACCCCCCACAGATACGCAGTATTTT. Translated: CASSPPTDTQYF.

This chain joins TRBV3-1 and TRBJ1-3; D remains unclear. Germline CDR1 and CDR2: LGHDT and YNNKEL (reference sequence). V lost 4 bases to trimming and J lost 7 bases, with 8 bases between them. The CDR3 consists of 12 residues. CDR3 sequence: CASSPEKNTIYF. Written as DNA, the CDR3 is TGTGCCAGCAGCCCAGAGAAGAACACCATATATTTT. The variable domain in full, completed from reference TRBV3-1 and TRBJ1-3, reads DTAVSQTPKYLVTQMGNDKSIKCEQNLGHDTMYWYKQDSKKFLKIMFSYNNKELIINETVPNRFSPKSPDKAHLNLHINSLELGDSAVYFCASSPEKNTIYFGEGSWLTVV.

In this sample, this clonotype turned up once. The V gene is TRBV12-3 or TRBV12-4, the J gene TRBJ1-2; D call uncertain. The CDR3 sequence is 12 residues long. Trimming shortened V by 3 bases and J by 8 bases, and 10 bases separated the two germline ends. For the CDR3, the DNA is TGTGCCAGCAGTTTCGGAATCCGCGGCTACACCTTC. Translated, it gives CASSFGIRGYTF.